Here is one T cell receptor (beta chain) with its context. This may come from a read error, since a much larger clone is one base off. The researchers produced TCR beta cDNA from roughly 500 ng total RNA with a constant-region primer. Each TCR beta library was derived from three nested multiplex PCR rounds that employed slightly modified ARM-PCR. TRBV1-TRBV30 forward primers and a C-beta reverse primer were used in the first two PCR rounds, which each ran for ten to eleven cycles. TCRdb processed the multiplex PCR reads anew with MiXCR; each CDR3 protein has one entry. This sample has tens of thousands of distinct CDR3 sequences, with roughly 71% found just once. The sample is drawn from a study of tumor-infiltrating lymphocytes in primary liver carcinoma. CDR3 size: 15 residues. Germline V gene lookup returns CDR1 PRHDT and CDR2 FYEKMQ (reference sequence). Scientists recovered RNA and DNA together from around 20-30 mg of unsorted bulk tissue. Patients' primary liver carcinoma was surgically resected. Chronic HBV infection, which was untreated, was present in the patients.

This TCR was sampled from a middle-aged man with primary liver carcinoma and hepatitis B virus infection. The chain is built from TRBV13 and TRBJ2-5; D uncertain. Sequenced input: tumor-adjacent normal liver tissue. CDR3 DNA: TGTGCCAGCAGCTTAAGAGTGGGGTACCAAGAGGCCCAGTACTTC. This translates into CASSLRVGYQEAQYF. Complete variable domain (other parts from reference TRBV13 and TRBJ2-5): AAGVIQSPRHLIKEKRETATLKCYPIPRHDTVYWYQQGPGQDPQFLISFYEKMQSDKGSIPDRFSAQQFSDYHSELNMSSLELGDSALYFCASSLRVGYQEAQYFGPGTRLLVL.